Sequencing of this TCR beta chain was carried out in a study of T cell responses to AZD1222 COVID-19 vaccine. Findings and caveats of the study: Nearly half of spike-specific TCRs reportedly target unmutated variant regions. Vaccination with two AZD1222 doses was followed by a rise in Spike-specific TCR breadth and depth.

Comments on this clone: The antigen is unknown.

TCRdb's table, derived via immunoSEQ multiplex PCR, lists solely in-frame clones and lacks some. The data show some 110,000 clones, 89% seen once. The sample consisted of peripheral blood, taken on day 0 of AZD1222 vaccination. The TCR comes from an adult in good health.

CDR3 nucleotides: TGTGCCATCAGGGAGGAACATTTAGCTGGAAACACCATATATTTT. Translated: CAIREEHLAGNTIYF. The rearrangement links TRBV10-3 to TRBJ1-3; D unclear. This CDR3 spans 15 amino acids. Germline V gives CDR1 ENHRY, CDR2 SYGVKD. Trimming took 6 bases from V and 2 from J, leaving 14 bases between them.